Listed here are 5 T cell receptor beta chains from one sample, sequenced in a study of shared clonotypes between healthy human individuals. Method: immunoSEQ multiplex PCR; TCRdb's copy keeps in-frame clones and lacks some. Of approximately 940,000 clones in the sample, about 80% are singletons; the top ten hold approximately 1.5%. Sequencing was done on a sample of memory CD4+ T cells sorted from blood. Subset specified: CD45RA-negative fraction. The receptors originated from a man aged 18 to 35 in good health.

DNA of the CDR3: TGCGCCAGCAGCCCCAGGGGGCCCGATTCACCCCTCCACTTT. Translation: CASSPRGPDSPLHF. The chain combines TRBV5-1 with TRBJ1-6, with TRBD1 identical over 8 bases. CDR3 length: 14 amino acids. Germline CDR1 is SGHRS and CDR2 is YFSETQ. V was clipped by 4 bases and J by 8 bases; unmatched bases: 5. The variable domain in full, completed from reference TRBV5-1 and TRBJ1-6, reads KAGVTQTPRYLIKTRGQQVTLSCSPISGHRSVSWYQQTPGQGLQFLFEYFSETQRNKGNFPGRFSGRQFSNSRSEMNVSTLELGDSALYLCASSPRGPDSPLHFGNGTRLTVT.

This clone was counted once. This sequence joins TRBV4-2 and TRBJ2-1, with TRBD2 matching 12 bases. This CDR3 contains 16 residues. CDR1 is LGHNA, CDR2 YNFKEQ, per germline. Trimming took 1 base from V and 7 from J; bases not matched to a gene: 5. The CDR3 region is CASSQAGTSGYNEQFF. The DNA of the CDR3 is TGTGCCAGCAGCCAAGCCGGGACTAGCGGGTATAATGAGCAGTTCTTC.

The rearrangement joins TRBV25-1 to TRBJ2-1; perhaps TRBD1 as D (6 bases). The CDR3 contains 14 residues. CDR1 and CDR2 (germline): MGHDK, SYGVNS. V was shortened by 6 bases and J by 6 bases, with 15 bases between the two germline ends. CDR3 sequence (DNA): TGTGCCAGCAGCCGGACAGTAGTCGGCAATGAGCAGTTCTTC. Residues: CASSRTVVGNEQFF.

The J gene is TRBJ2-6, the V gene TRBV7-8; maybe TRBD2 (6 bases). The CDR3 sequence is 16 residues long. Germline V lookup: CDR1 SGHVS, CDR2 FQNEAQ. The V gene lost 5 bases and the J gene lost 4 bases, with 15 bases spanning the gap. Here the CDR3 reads CASSLRRVPGANVLTF. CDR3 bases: TGTGCCAGCAGCCTCCGGAGGGTCCCCGGGGCCAACGTCCTGACTTTC. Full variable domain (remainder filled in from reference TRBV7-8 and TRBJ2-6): GAGVSQSPRYKVAKRGQDVALRCDPISGHVSLFWYQQALGQGPEFLTYFQNEAQLDKSGLPSDRFFAERPEGSVSTLKIQRTQQEDSAVYLCASSLRRVPGANVLTFGAGSRLTVL.

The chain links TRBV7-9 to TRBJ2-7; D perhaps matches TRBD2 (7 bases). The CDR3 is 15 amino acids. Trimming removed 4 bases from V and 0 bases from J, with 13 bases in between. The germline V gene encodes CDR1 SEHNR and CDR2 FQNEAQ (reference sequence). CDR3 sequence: CASSSKGGTSYEQYF. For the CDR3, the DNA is TGTGCCAGCAGCTCGAAGGGGGGGACCTCCTACGAGCAGTACTTC. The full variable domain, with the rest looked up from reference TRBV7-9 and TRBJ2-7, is DTGVSQNPRHKITKRGQNVTFRCDPISEHNRLYWYRQTLGQGPEFLTYFQNEAQLEKSRLLSDRFSAERPKGSFSTLEIQRTEQGDSAMYLCASSSKGGTSYEQYFGPGTRLTVT.